The 17 T cell receptor beta chains reported below all come from one sample, sequenced in a study of blood T cell repertoires in COVID-19. The assay was immunoSEQ multiplex PCR, and TCRdb's table has in-frame clones only and misses some. The table records 400,000 to 500,000 clones, more than 80% of them present only once. The material sequenced was peripheral blood. The receptors were gathered from a woman in her thirties with active or convalescent COVID-19.

This rearrangement joins TRBV27 to TRBJ1-2, with 8 bases matching TRBD1. J lost 2 bases, V lost 5 bases, and 7 bases had no gene match. This CDR3 is 15 amino acids long. Germline values: CDR1 MNHEY, CDR2 SMNVEV (reference sequence). The CDR3 DNA reads TGTGCCAGCAGTACCTACCGACAGGGGAACTATGGCTACACCTTC. Amino acid sequence: CASSTYRQGNYGYTF.

The gene calls are TRBV19 and TRBJ2-1, with 12 bases identical to TRBD2. The CDR3 runs 15 residues. Germline lookup yields CDR1 LNHDA and CDR2 SQIVND (reference sequence). Trimming took 1 base from V and 9 from J; bases not matched to a gene: 4. CDR3 sequence reads: CASSIGLAGESEQFF. The CDR3 bases are TGTGCCAGTAGTATAGGACTAGCGGGAGAAAGTGAGCAGTTCTTC.

This chain uses TRBV7-9 with TRBJ1-2; D unresolved. This CDR3 contains 14 residues. Germline loops: CDR1 SEHNR, CDR2 FQNEAQ (reference sequence). V lost 5 bases to trimming and J lost 1 base, with 11 bases between them. The CDR3 DNA follows: TGTGCCAGCAGCCCCCTCGGGAGTAACTATGGCTACACCTTC. This encodes CASSPLGSNYGYTF.

This clone was detected only once. The chain couples TRBV6-5 to TRBJ1-1, with 8 bases matching TRBD1. The germline gives CDR1 MNHEY, CDR2 SVGAGI. V trimming: 1 base; J trimming: 1 base; junction bases outside the gene matches: 5. The CDR3 length is 16 residues. This CDR3 is CASSYFPGTGNTEAFF. Written as DNA, the CDR3 is TGTGCCAGCAGTTACTTCCCGGGGACAGGGAACACTGAAGCTTTCTTT.

The rearrangement joins TRBV5-1 to TRBJ1-4; 8 nucleotides agree with TRBD1. Germline loops: CDR1 SGHRS, CDR2 YFSETQ. The CDR3 length is 17 residues. Losses at the gene ends were 4 bases for V and 1 base for J; bases not matched to a gene: 9. In DNA form, the CDR3 reads TGCGCCAGCAGCAGGACAGGGTCCGGTGGAACTAATGAAAAACTGTTTTTT. This codes for CASSRTGSGGTNEKLFF.

This clone was seen only once. The rearrangement joins TRBV12-3 or TRBV12-4 to TRBJ1-2; the D gene is possibly TRBD1 (6 bases). V lost 7 bases and J 7 bases, leaving 16 bases between the germline ends. This CDR3 has 13 amino acids. CDR3 DNA: TGTGCCAGCAAAGATACAGGGTGGTCTGGCTACACCTTC. This sequence encodes CASKDTGWSGYTF.

This sequence joins TRBV19 and TRBJ1-2, with TRBD1 identical over 7 bases. V lost 2 bases to trimming and J lost 1 base; unmatched junction nucleotides: 4. Germline V gene lookup returns CDR1 LNHDA and CDR2 SQIVND (reference sequence). This CDR3 comprises 15 residues. The CDR3 loop reads CASSIPAGGNYGYTF. For the CDR3, the DNA is TGTGCCAGTAGTATACCGGCAGGGGGTAACTATGGCTACACCTTC.

The V and J genes are TRBV6-5 and TRBJ1-4; 9 bases fit TRBD1. The length of the CDR3 is 14 residues. The trim removed 8 bases at V and 5 bases at J, leaving 6 bases unmatched. Germline V gene data show CDR1 as MNHEY and CDR2 as SVGAGI. CDR3 nucleotide sequence: TGTGCCAGCGGTCGACAGGGGGAGAATGAAAAACTGTTTTTT. Amino acid sequence: CASGRQGENEKLFF.

This sequence joins TRBV10-3 and TRBJ2-3; D perhaps matches TRBD2 (6 bases). The CDR3 length is 14 residues. Per germline, CDR1 ENHRY and CDR2 SYGVKD. V was shortened by 8 bases and J by 1 base, with 13 bases between the two germline ends. CDR3 in amino acids: CAISVSGGTDTQYF. As DNA, the CDR3 is TGTGCCATCTCTGTCTCGGGAGGCACAGATACGCAGTATTTT.

V gene TRBV5-6 combines with J gene TRBJ2-7; possible D gene TRBD2, 6 bases. Germline CDR1 SGHDT, CDR2 YYEEEE. CDR3 length: 14 amino acids. V lost 3 bases, J lost 1 base, and 11 bases lay in between. The DNA for the CDR3 is TGTGCCAGCAGCTCTCAGAGCGGGTCCTACGAGCAGTACTTC. Amino acid sequence: CASSSQSGSYEQYF.

The gene calls are TRBV4-1 and TRBJ2-4, with no clear D. Germline CDR1 and CDR2: MGHRA and YSYEKL. The CDR3 extends over 16 amino acids. V was pared by 0 bases and J by 0 bases, with 9 bases between. CDR3 DNA sequence: TGCGCCAGCAGCCAAGATTTAAGCGTAGCCAAAAACATTCAGTACTTC. This gives the protein CASSQDLSVAKNIQYF.

The CDR3 DNA reads TGTGCCAGCAGCTTCAGGACAGGTTCACCCCTCCACTTT. Amino acid sequence: CASSFRTGSPLHF. The chain employs TRBV5-6 and TRBJ1-6; 7 bases agree with TRBD1. The CDR3 length is 13 residues. Trimming cost V 2 bases and J 9 bases; bases outside gene matches: 2. The V gene's germline CDR1 is SGHDT and CDR2 YYEEEE.

The rearrangement joins TRBV2 to TRBJ2-1; 9 bases align to TRBD2. This CDR3 has 14 amino acids. The V gene end was trimmed by 8 bases and the J gene end by 8 bases; junction bases not matched to a gene: 10. The V gene's germline CDR1 is SNHLY and CDR2 FYNNEI. The CDR3 region has the DNA TGTGCCAGCTCCGCCCGGACTAGCGTCCATGAGCAGTTCTTC. Translation gives CASSARTSVHEQFF.

The rearrangement joins TRBV19 to TRBJ1-5; TRBD1 might be the D (6 bases). With 5 bases removed from V and 3 bases from J, the gap between germline ends came to 11 bases. The germline V gene encodes CDR1 LNHDA and CDR2 SQIVND (reference sequence). The CDR3 loop spans 14 amino acids. CDR3 sequence: CASSPGGANQPQHF. CDR3 sequence (DNA): TGTGCCAGTAGTCCTGGGGGGGCCAATCAGCCCCAGCATTTT.

The chain carries TRBV18 and TRBJ1-3; 8 nucleotides match TRBD1. The V gene's germline CDR1 is KGHSH and CDR2 LQKENI. The V segment lost 6 bases and the J segment 8 bases; nucleotides outside the gene matches: 9. The CDR3 is 14 residues long. The CDR3 DNA is TGTGCCAGCTCTCGATCAGGGGGCCTGGACACCATATATTTT. This codes for CASSRSGGLDTIYF.

The V and J genes are TRBV5-1 and TRBJ2-3; 12 bases line up with TRBD2. After removal of 4 bases from V and 0 bases from J, the junction contained 6 bases not matched to a gene. Germline V gives CDR1 SGHRS, CDR2 YFSETQ. The length of the CDR3 is 17 residues. The CDR3 sequence is CASSLRTSGVSTDTQYF. The CDR3 DNA is TGCGCCAGCAGCCTACGGACTAGCGGGGTTAGCACAGATACGCAGTATTTT.

The chain combines TRBV28 with TRBJ2-1, with 10 positions matching TRBD2. V was pared by 1 base and J by 7 bases, with 4 bases of the junction left unmatched. The germline gives CDR1 MDHEN, CDR2 SYDVKM. This CDR3 is 15 amino acids long. Here the CDR3 reads CASSLYLAGANEQFF. The DNA of the CDR3 is TGTGCCAGCAGTTTATATCTAGCGGGGGCTAATGAGCAGTTCTTC.